This is a list of T cell receptor beta chains from one sample in a study of blood T cells in healthy people across ages. In TCRdb, the 5' RACE reads were re-called with MiXCR into one record per CDR3 protein. Of 600,000 or so distinct CDR3 sequences listed, 25% to 35% are singletons. Sequenced material: blood. Every receptor here comes from a woman over 75 in good health. The conserved cysteine and the conserved F or W are not part of the CDR3 here. The size entry is marked missing in some rows and otherwise reads once, few, many or a size class.

V,J,size,CDR3
TRBV6-2/TRBV6-3,TRBJ1-2,many,ASRTGQSGYT
TRBV5-1,TRBJ2-3,-,ASSQREGQSDTQY
TRBV12-3/TRBV12-4,TRBJ2-2,-,ASTRELRSNTGELF
TRBV3-1,TRBJ1-1,-,ASSHGGTTEAF
TRBV14,TRBJ1-4,many,ASSRIRTGNEKLF
TRBV19,TRBJ2-6,few,ASSIDQGAFSGANVLT
TRBV6-5,TRBJ1-1,many,ASSLRVGSTEAF
TRBV11-2,TRBJ1-1,-,ASNTGHGTEAF
TRBV5-1,TRBJ1-2,many,ASSFLEVSGHGYT
TRBV6-2/TRBV6-3,TRBJ2-5,few,AGSPRGTQY
TRBV5-1,TRBJ2-1,-,ASSLWAGPNNEQF
TRBV4-2,TRBJ2-1,-,ASSLPGGDTLSNEQF
TRBV7-9,TRBJ2-1,many,ASSSSLLEQF
TRBV6-6,TRBJ1-4,few,ASRPGSGDEKLF
TRBV10-3,TRBJ1-4,-,AVQRGANEKRF
TRBV6-5,TRBJ2-3,many,ASSYYGTGTDTQY
TRBV7-9,TRBJ2-1,many,ASSSGLLIDEQF
TRBV20-1,TRBJ1-6,-,SARDPIHNSPLH
TRBV9,TRBJ1-1,-,ASSPRQGPGTEAF
TRBV7-2,TRBJ2-3,-,ASSLMAGVRAVDTQY
TRBV9,TRBJ1-6,few,ASSFNSEGLGSPLH
TRBV6-1,TRBJ2-6,-,ASSQRLGVLGANVLT
TRBV20-1,TRBJ2-1,-,SARDWQQDYNEQF
TRBV12-3/TRBV12-4,TRBJ1-4,-,ASSQGARGNEKRF
TRBV5-1,TRBJ2-1,many,ASSLAETSGAGEQF
TRBV18,TRBJ2-5,-,ASSARIQETQY
TRBV4-3,TRBJ2-3,many,ASSQGRTSTDTQY
TRBV20-1,TRBJ2-7,-,SATRTVSDEQY
TRBV29-1,TRBJ1-5,-,SARDGDNQPQH
TRBV12-3/TRBV12-4,TRBJ2-7,-,ASSYGGTWNGPYEQY
TRBV3-1,TRBJ1-4,-,ASSQNQGNYEKLF
TRBV27,TRBJ1-1,few,ASSSPTGGPVTEAF
TRBV5-5,TRBJ1-2,many,ASSPRTSGYT
TRBV29-1,-,-,SVGWQLYEQY
TRBV20-1,TRBJ2-1,many,SASRSLSSYNEQF
TRBV29-1,TRBJ1-1,-,SAMDSMNTEAF
TRBV5-1,TRBJ2-2,-,ASSLARGADTGELF